This is a list of T cell receptor beta chains from one sample in a study of early T cells in non-severe SARS-CoV-2 infection. One entry per CDR3 protein, called by TCRdb with MiXCR from the 5' RACE reads. The table has tens of thousands of distinct CDR3 sequences, under 15% seen once. The sample comprised whole blood. These receptors were taken from an adult who was a healthcare worker with PCR-confirmed SARS-CoV-2 infection or an uninfected control (not recorded which). Each CDR3 is given with its conserved first and last residue. A D gene is named only where the DNA matches it firmly. A row's size may be missing; if present it is once, few, many or a size class.

>TRBJ2-2|TRBV6-4|-|few
TGTGCCAGCAGTGACTCGGAAGCAGGGGGAGGCACCGGGGAGCTGTTTTTT
CASSDSEAGGGTGELFF
>TRBJ1-1|TRBV12-3/TRBV12-4|-|many
TGTGCCAGCAGTCCGTCTACGGTGAACACTGAAGCTTTCTTT
CASSPSTVNTEAFF
>TRBJ2-1|TRBV7-9|-|many
TGTGCCAGCAGCTTACATTATGGGTTTGGTTCGTCGGACAATGAGCAGTTCTTC
CASSLHYGFGSSDNEQFF
>TRBJ1-2|TRBV6-5|-|many
TGTGCCAGCAGTTACTATGGCGTGGTGGGGGCCAACTATGGCTACACCTTC
CASSYYGVVGANYGYTF
>TRBJ2-5|TRBV11-2|-|many
TGTGCCAGCAGCTCGGAGGAGACCCAGTACTTC
CASSSEETQYF
>TRBJ2-5|TRBV20-1|TRBD2|-
TGCAGTGCGGACCCCTCGGTAGCGGGGTTTCAAGAGACCCAGTACTTC
CSADPSVAGFQETQYF
>TRBJ1-2|TRBV5-4|-|-
TGTGCCAGCAGCTTGGCTGGGGGCGATGGCTACACCTTC
CASSLAGGDGYTF
>TRBJ1-4|TRBV11-2|TRBD1|many
TGTGCCAGCAGCTCGCCCGGGACAGGCAGCGAAAAACTGTTTTTT
CASSSPGTGSEKLFF
>TRBJ2-3|TRBV18|-|few
TGTGCCAGCTCACCACGCAGGGATGCAGATACGCAGTATTTT
CASSPRRDADTQYF
>TRBJ2-2|TRBV2|TRBD2|few
TGTGCCAGCAGTGGGGGGACTAGCGGAAACACCGGGGAGCTGTTTTTT
CASSGGTSGNTGELFF
>TRBJ2-1|TRBV29-1|TRBD2|few
TGCAGCGTTGAGGACGAGACTAGCGGGAGATACAATGAGCAGTTCTTC
CSVEDETSGRYNEQFF
>TRBJ2-1|TRBV11-2|-|-
TGTGCCAGCAGCTTAGGGCGGGACGGTGAGCAGTTCTTC
CASSLGRDGEQFF
>TRBJ2-7|TRBV5-4|TRBD2|few
TGTGCCAGCAGCTTCCAAAGCGGGACCTACGAGCAGTACTTC
CASSFQSGTYEQYF
>TRBJ2-1|TRBV29-1|-|-
TGCAGCGTTACGGGCAGGGATGAGCAGTTCTTC
CSVTGRDEQFF
>TRBJ2-7|TRBV28|-|-
TGTGCCAGCAGTTCTCAGCACGAGCAGTACTTC
CASSSQHEQYF
>TRBJ2-7|TRBV7-9|-|few
TGTGCCAGCAGCTTAGTGGAGGGTAGCGAGCAGTACTTC
CASSLVEGSEQYF